This TCR beta chain was captured by sequencing in a study of blood T cell repertoires in COVID-19. Study-level information: Sites in the United States, Italy and Spain provided acute and convalescent COVID-19 samples. From T cells, B-cell-depleted T cells, or PBMCs came the material, which was cDNA or gDNA.

Ten or more counts support this clone. Per the original data handling: Reference gene primer amplification in the assay estimated nucleated cell counts. Libraries were prepared by immunoSEQ multiplex PCR; TCRdb keeps only in-frame clonotypes and omits some of them. V and J calls and clone size follow that table, whereas D and trimming were derived from the DNA. The table lists 90,000 to 130,000 clones, more than 70% of them singletons. The sample comprised peripheral blood. The receptor was derived from a woman in her fifties or sixties with acute or convalescent COVID-19.

CDR3 sequence (DNA): TGTGCCTGGAGTGTCTCGGACAGGGGGTATCAGCCCCAGCATTTT. Translating gives CAWSVSDRGYQPQHF. V and J are TRBV30 and TRBJ1-5; TRBD1 matches at 10 bases. The V segment lost 0 bases and the J segment 5 bases; nucleotides outside the gene matches: 4. Germline V CDR1 and CDR2: GTSNPN, SVGIG (reference sequence). This CDR3 has 15 residues.